What follows is one TCR beta chain and its context. The antigen is unknown. Trimming shortened V by 6 bases and J by 5 bases, and 15 bases separated the two germline ends. This CDR3 region has 14 residues. Looked up from germline, CDR1 is ENHRY and CDR2 is SYGVKD. The record originates from a study of cytomegalovirus exposure and HLA in healthy donors. The wider study: Later, an analysis reported that the 120 or so validation repertoires had used the same platform as the approximately 630 first-cohort repertoires. Regarding the study as a whole: Listed as cytomegalovirus-associated were 150 or so TCR beta chains. Cytomegalovirus status was reportedly diagnosed by the classifier with high sensitivity and specificity. The tendency of first-cohort TCR clusters to co-occur in the 120 validation repertoires was identified by a subsequent analysis.

Sequencing was performed with immunoSEQ multiplex PCR; in TCRdb, only in-frame clones are kept and a portion is missing. The table lists some 120,000 clones, roughly nine tenths of them singletons, with about 2% in the top ten. Input material: PBMCs. The J gene is TRBJ2-3, the V gene TRBV10-3, with D possibly being TRBD2 (6 bases). The clonotype was recovered from a woman between 18 and 29 years old in good health and CMV-seronegative. CDR3 sequence: CAIRQGGAGDTQYF. The CDR3 DNA sequence: TGTGCCATCAGGCAGGGAGGAGCGGGAGATACGCAGTATTTT.